Presented here are 15 T cell receptor beta chains from one specimen sequenced in a study of blood T cell repertoires in COVID-19. Libraries were prepared by immunoSEQ multiplex PCR; TCRdb keeps only in-frame clonotypes and omits some of them. The sample holds 70,000 to 95,000 clones, almost 90% seen once. Material for sequencing was peripheral blood. These receptors originate from a human donor with active COVID-19. The donor label of this sample is uncertain.

This clone was counted a few times. The rearrangement joins TRBV6-2 or TRBV6-3 to TRBJ1-5; D remains unclear. CDR1 and CDR2 from the germline V gene are MNHEY and SVGEGT. V was clipped by 4 bases and J by 3 bases, with 22 bases between them. CDR3 length: 18 amino acids. In DNA form, the CDR3 reads TGTGCCAGCAGTTCCGGGATAAGGATACTCGGCGTCAATCAGCCCCAGCATTTT. The encoded protein is CASSSGIRILGVNQPQHF.

The V call is TRBV19, the J call TRBJ1-2; weak D call: TRBD1 (5 bases). V lost 10 bases and J lost 7, with 19 bases in between. Germline V gives CDR1 LNHDA, CDR2 SQIVND (reference sequence). The CDR3 contains 13 residues. Here the CDR3 DNA reads TGTGCCATCCCCGGGGGAAGCTCTGCTGGCTACACCTTC. Residues: CAIPGGSSAGYTF.

The rearrangement links TRBV28 to TRBJ1-1; D ambiguous. The germline V and J ends were trimmed by 5 bases and 8 bases, with 12 bases remaining between them. The V gene's germline CDR1 is MDHEN and CDR2 SYDVKM. The CDR3 is 12 residues long. CDR3 DNA: TGTGCCAGCAGTCTCCTGAAGAGCGAAGCTTTCTTT. Translating gives CASSLLKSEAFF.

The V and J genes are TRBV5-5 and TRBJ2-7; perhaps TRBD2 as D (5 bases). Trimming left V 2 bases short and J 4 bases short, with 7 bases between. The CDR3 spans 12 residues. Germline CDR1 reads SGHKS; CDR2 reads YYEKEE (reference sequence). The CDR3 DNA reads TGTGCCAGCAGCTTCAGCGGATACGAGCAGTACTTC. This gives the protein CASSFSGYEQYF.

This rearrangement joins TRBV7-9 to TRBJ2-6; D perhaps matches TRBD2 (5 bases). Germline lookup yields CDR1 SEHNR and CDR2 FQNEAQ (reference sequence). This CDR3 has 15 residues. V dropped 2 bases and J dropped 0 bases, with 5 bases sitting between them. Here the CDR3 reads CASSLTSSGANVLTF. The CDR3 DNA sequence: TGTGCCAGCAGCTTAACTAGCTCTGGGGCCAACGTCCTGACTTTC. The complete variable domain, with remaining parts taken from reference TRBV7-9 and TRBJ2-6, reads DTGVSQNPRHKITKRGQNVTFRCDPISEHNRLYWYRQTLGQGPEFLTYFQNEAQLEKSRLLSDRFSAERPKGSFSTLEIQRTEQGDSAMYLCASSLTSSGANVLTFGAGSRLTVL.

This clone occurred once. CDR3 in DNA: TGTGCCAGCAGTGCTAGCGGGGGACCAGGGGCCCAGTACTTC. Amino acids: CASSASGGPGAQYF. The V gene is TRBV27, the J gene TRBJ2-5; TRBD2 agrees at 10 bases. J was trimmed by 9 bases and V by 5 bases; bases with no gene match: 9. This CDR3 comprises 14 residues. In germline, CDR1 is MNHEY, CDR2 SMNVEV (reference sequence).

The CDR3 nucleotides read TGTGCCAGCAGTTACGGAGCGGGAAGACGCACAGATACGCAGTATTTT. It encodes CASSYGAGRRTDTQYF. V usage is TRBV6-6 and J usage is TRBJ2-3; 7 bases line up with TRBD2. This CDR3 contains 16 residues. Germline trimming cut 2 bases from V and 1 base from J; bases unmatched to any gene: 6. Germline V gene sequence: CDR1 MNHNY, CDR2 SVGAGI (reference sequence).

V usage is TRBV19 and J usage is TRBJ1-2; the match to TRBD1 covers 10 bases. With 5 bases clipped from V and 0 bases from J, the junction kept 12 bases outside the gene matches. Germline CDR1 LNHDA, CDR2 SQIVND (reference sequence). CDR3 length: 18 residues. The CDR3, as DNA: TGTGCCAGTAGTCCCCGGACAGGGGGTCGTGGAGCTAACTATGGCTACACCTTC. Amino acid sequence: CASSPRTGGRGANYGYTF.

This clone was seen once. The chain couples TRBV15 to TRBJ2-3; D gene unclear. CDR3 length: 9 residues. CDR1 and CDR2 (germline): LNHNV, YYDKDF (reference sequence). Trimming stripped 7 bases from V and 14 bases from J, with 10 bases between. Here the CDR3 reads CATTSSGYF. DNA of the CDR3: TGTGCCACCACCTCATCGGGGTATTTT.

In DNA, the CDR3 is TGTGCCATCAGCCCGACAGGGGCAACCTCCTACGAGCAGTACTTC. It yields the protein CAISPTGATSYEQYF. The J gene is TRBJ2-7, the V gene TRBV10-3; 8 bases fit TRBD1. This CDR3 comprises 15 residues. Per germline, CDR1 ENHRY and CDR2 SYGVKD. V trimming: 6 bases; J trimming: 0 bases; junction bases outside the gene matches: 7.

This chain joins TRBV5-1 and TRBJ1-1; D is ambiguous. The CDR3 totals 14 residues. CDR1 is SGHRS and CDR2 is YFSETQ in the germline V gene. Trimming stripped 4 bases from V and 2 bases from J, with 12 bases between. The DNA for the CDR3 is TGCGCCAGCAGCCCGCGTGCGCAAAACACTGAAGCTTTCTTT. Amino acids: CASSPRAQNTEAFF.

The V and J genes are TRBV5-4 and TRBJ1-1, with D unclear. CDR3 length equals 14 residues. CDR1 is SGHNT, CDR2 YYREEE, per germline (reference sequence). The ends were cut back, 2 bases at V and 3 bases at J, with 11 bases in the middle. CDR3 nucleotide sequence: TGTGCCAGCAGCTTTAACCCGGAGGACACTGAAGCTTTCTTT. Translation: CASSFNPEDTEAFF.

The rearrangement uses TRBV10-3 and TRBJ1-5, with 8 positions matching TRBD1. After removal of 2 bases from V and 7 bases from J, the junction contained 7 bases not matched to a gene. The CDR3 extends over 15 amino acids. Per germline, CDR1 ENHRY and CDR2 SYGVKD. The CDR3 DNA follows: TGTGCCATCAGTGAGGGGGCAGGGGGCGGGCAGCCCCAGCATTTT. Amino acids: CAISEGAGGGQPQHF.

This chain joins TRBV28 and TRBJ2-7; possibly TRBD2 for D (6 bases). Trimming took 8 bases from V and 7 from J, leaving 12 bases between them. The CDR3 runs 11 residues. Germline V CDR1 and CDR2: MDHEN, SYDVKM. The CDR3: CASGLGREQYF. The CDR3 region has the DNA TGTGCCAGCGGACTGGGGAGGGAGCAGTACTTC.

This sequence joins TRBV18 and TRBJ2-7; unclear D gene. Germline assignment: CDR1 KGHSH and CDR2 LQKENI. There are 12 residues in the CDR3. Trimming took 6 bases from V and 5 from J, leaving 11 bases between them. The CDR3 is CASSKRTDEQYF. The DNA for the CDR3 is TGTGCCAGCTCGAAGAGAACGGACGAGCAGTACTTC.